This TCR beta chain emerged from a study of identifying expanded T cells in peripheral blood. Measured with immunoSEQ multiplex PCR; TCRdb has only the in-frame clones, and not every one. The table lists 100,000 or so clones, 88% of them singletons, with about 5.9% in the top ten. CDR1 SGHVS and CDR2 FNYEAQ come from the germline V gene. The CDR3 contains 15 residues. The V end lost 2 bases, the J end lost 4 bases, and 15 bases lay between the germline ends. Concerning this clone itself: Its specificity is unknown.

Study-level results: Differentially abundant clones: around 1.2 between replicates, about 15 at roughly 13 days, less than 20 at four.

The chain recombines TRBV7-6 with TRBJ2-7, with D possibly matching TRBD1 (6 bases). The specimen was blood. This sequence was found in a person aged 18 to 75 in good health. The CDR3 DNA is TGTGCCAGCAGCTTAAGCGCGTCAGGGGAGTACGAGCAGTACTTC. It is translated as CASSLSASGEYEQYF.